This TCR beta chain derives from a study of OX40 agonist ivuxolimab in advanced cancers. Study-level background: In this trial design, patients received ivuxolimab intravenously at 0.01 to 10 mg/kg every 2 weeks. Earlier anti-PD-1, anti-PD-L1 or anti-CTLA-4 therapy was permitted; over 35% had received some. Study-wide results and limits: At 0.1 to 3.0 mg/kg, CD4+ and CD8+ blood T cells expanded clonally by week 6.

Germline CDR1 and CDR2: SQVTM and ANQGSEA. The CDR3 is 20 amino acids. The V gene end was trimmed by 4 bases and the J gene end by 3 bases; junction bases not matched to a gene: 24. The table lists this clone with a few counts. Its cognate antigen is unknown. The repertoire was sequenced with immunoSEQ multiplex PCR; TCRdb's copy has only in-frame clones and lacks some. The table records 70,000 or so clones, over 60% of them present only once. The chain has TRBV29-1 and TRBJ2-3, with 8 bases identical to TRBD2. The receptor comes from an adult with an advanced solid tumor such as melanoma, head and neck, liver or kidney cancer. The source material was CD4+ or CD8+ T cells sorted from blood, sampled in a trial of the OX40 agonist ivuxolimab. The CDR3 loop reads CSVAGQGRKAGAGVTDTQYF. The DNA of the CDR3 is TGCAGCGTTGCGGGTCAGGGGAGAAAAGCGGGAGCGGGAGTTACAGATACGCAGTATTTT.